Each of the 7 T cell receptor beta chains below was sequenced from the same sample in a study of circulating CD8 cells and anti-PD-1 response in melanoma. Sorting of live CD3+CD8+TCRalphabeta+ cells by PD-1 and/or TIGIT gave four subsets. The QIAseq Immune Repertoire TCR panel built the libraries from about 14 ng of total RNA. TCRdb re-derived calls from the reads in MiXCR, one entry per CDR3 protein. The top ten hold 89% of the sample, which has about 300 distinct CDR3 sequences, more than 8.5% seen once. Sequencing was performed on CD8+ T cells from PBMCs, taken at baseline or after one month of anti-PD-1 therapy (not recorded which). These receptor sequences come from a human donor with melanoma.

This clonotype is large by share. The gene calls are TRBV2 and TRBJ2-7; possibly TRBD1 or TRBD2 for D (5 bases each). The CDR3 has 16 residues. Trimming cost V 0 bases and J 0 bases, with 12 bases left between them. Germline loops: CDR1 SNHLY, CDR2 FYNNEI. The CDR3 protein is CASSEAEDTTSYEQYF. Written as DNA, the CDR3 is TGTGCCAGCAGTGAAGCGGAGGACACCACCTCCTACGAGCAGTACTTC. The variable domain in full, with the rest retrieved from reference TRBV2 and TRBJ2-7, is EPEVTQTPSHQVTQMGQEVILRCVPISNHLYFYWYRQILGQKVEFLVSFYNNEISEKSEIFDDQFSVERPDGSNFTLKIRSTKLEDSAMYFCASSEAEDTTSYEQYFGPGTRLTVT.

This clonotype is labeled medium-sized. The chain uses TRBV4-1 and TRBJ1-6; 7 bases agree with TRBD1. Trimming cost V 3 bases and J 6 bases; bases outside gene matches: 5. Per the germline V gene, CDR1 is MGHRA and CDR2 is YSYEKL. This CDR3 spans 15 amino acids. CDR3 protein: CASSHHRGGNSPLHF. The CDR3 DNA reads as TGCGCCAGCAGCCATCACAGGGGAGGTAATTCACCCCTCCACTTT.

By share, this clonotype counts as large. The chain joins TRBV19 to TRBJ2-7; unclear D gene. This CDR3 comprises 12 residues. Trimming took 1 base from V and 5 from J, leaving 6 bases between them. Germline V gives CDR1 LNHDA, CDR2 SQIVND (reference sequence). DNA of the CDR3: TGTGCCAGTAGTATAGGGTGGAACGAGCAGTACTTC. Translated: CASSIGWNEQYF.

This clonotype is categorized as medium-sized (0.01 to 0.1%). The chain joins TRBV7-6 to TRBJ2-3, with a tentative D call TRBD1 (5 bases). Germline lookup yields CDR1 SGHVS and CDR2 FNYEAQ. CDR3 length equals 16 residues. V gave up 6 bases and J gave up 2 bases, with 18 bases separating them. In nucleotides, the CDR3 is TGTGCCAGCAGTAAACCAACAGGCACAATCACAGATACGCAGTATTTT. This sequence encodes CASSKPTGTITDTQYF.

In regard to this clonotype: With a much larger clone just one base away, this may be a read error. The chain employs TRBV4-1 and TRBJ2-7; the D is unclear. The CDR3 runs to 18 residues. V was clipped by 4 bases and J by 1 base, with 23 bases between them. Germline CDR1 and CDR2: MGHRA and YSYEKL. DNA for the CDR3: TGCGCCAGCAGCCGAGACATTGTGGTCACCAGTGAGTCCTACGAGCAGTACTTC. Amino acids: CASSRDIVVTSESYEQYF.

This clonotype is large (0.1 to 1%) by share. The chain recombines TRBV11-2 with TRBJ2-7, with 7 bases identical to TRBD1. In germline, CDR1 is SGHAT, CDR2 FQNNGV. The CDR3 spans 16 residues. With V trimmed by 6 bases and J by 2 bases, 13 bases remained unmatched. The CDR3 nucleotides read TGTGCCAGCAGGGGAAAACAGGGGATTTTCGCCTACGAGCAGTACTTC. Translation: CASRGKQGIFAYEQYF. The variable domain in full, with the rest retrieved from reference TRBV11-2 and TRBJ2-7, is EAGVAQSPRYKIIEKRQSVAFWCNPISGHATLYWYQQILGQGPKLLIQFQNNGVVDDSQLPKDRFSAERLKGVDSTLKIQPAKLEDSAVYLCASRGKQGIFAYEQYFGPGTRLTVT.

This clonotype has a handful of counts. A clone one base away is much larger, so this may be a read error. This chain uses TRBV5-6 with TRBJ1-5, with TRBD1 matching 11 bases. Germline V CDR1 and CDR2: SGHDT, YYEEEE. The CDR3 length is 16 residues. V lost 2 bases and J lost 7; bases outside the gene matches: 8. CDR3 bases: TGTGCCAGCAGCTTCTCGCGGACAGGGGGCTTACAGCCCCAGCATTTT. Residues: CASSFSRTGGLQPQHF.